What follows are 21 T cell receptor beta chains derived from one specimen sequenced in a study of T cells in narcolepsy. The repertoire was sequenced with immunoSEQ multiplex PCR; TCRdb's copy has only in-frame clones and lacks some. The table lists approximately 30,000 clones, around 80% of them singletons. Input material: CD45RA- memory CD4+ T cells from PBMCs. The source of these receptors is a human donor with narcolepsy.

V usage is TRBV4-2 and J usage is TRBJ1-2; 7 bases are shared with TRBD1. Germline assignment: CDR1 LGHNA and CDR2 YNFKEQ. The CDR3 loop spans 17 amino acids. The ends lost 0 bases at V and 8 bases at J; junction bases unmatched: 15. The CDR3 is CASSQEIAPADRAGYTF. The CDR3 DNA reads as TGTGCCAGCAGCCAAGAGATTGCGCCCGCCGACAGGGCGGGCTACACCTTC.

V and J are TRBV7-2 and TRBJ1-2; TRBD1 agrees at 8 bases. The CDR3 has 15 residues. Trimming cost V 2 bases and J 2 bases; bases outside gene matches: 4. Germline-derived CDR1 and CDR2 are SGHTA and FQGNSA. Written as DNA, the CDR3 is TGTGCCAGCAGCTTATCTCAGGGGGCGAACTATGGCTACACCTTC. Its translation: CASSLSQGANYGYTF. Together with reference TRBV7-2 and TRBJ1-2, the CDR3 gives the full variable domain: GAGVSQSPSNKVTEKGKDVELRCDPISGHTALYWYRQSLGQGLEFLIYFQGNSAPDKSGLPSDRFSAERTGGSVSTLTIQRTQQEDSAVYLCASSLSQGANYGYTFGSGTRLTVV.

The chain links TRBV15 to TRBJ1-6; D uncertain. The V end lost 2 bases, the J end lost 9 bases, and 14 bases lay between the germline ends. Germline loops: CDR1 LNHNV, CDR2 YYDKDF (reference sequence). The CDR3 runs 15 residues. The CDR3 DNA reads TGTGCCACCAGCAGATCCCTCGAGATCAGTTCACCCCTCCACTTT. Its protein product is CATSRSLEISSPLHF.

The rearrangement uses TRBV6-6 and TRBJ2-1, with 8 bases identical to TRBD2. Trimming took 5 bases from V and 4 from J; bases not matched to a gene: 7. The germline V gene has CDR1 MNHNY and CDR2 SVGAGI (reference sequence). The CDR3 is made up of 15 amino acids. CDR3 sequence (DNA): TGTGCCAGCAGTGGCCGAGCGGGGGAGTACAATGAGCAGTTCTTC. Amino acid sequence: CASSGRAGEYNEQFF.

This clone was recorded once. CDR3 sequence reads: CASSQDPPGQLTDTQYF. CDR3 sequence (DNA): TGTGCCAGCAGCCAAGATCCCCCGGGACAGCTCACAGATACGCAGTATTTT. This chain joins TRBV4-2 and TRBJ2-3; TRBD1 matches at 7 bases. There are 17 residues in the CDR3. Trimming cost V 0 bases and J 2 bases; bases outside gene matches: 8. Germline assignment: CDR1 LGHNA and CDR2 YNFKEQ.

J is TRBJ1-2 and V is TRBV6-1, with D possibly matching TRBD1 (6 bases). The CDR3 spans 13 residues. Trimming took 10 bases from V and 8 from J, leaving 20 bases between them. Per the germline V gene, CDR1 is MNHNS and CDR2 is SASEGT. CDR3 sequence (DNA): TGTGCCACCAGGCCGGGGGGCGCAGGGGGCTACACCTTC. It specifies CATRPGGAGGYTF.

On this clone itself: Other DNA variants within this sample encode the same CDR3. In DNA form, the CDR3 reads TGCGCCAGCAGCTTGGGAGGGTCCTCCTACGAGCAGTACTTC. The encoded protein is CASSLGGSSYEQYF. The V call is TRBV5-1, the J call TRBJ2-7; possibly TRBD2 for D (5 bases). The CDR3 has 14 residues. Germline CDR1 SGHRS, CDR2 YFSETQ. Trimming removed 0 bases from V and 0 bases from J, with 7 bases in between.

This chain links TRBV6-6 with TRBJ1-6, with D unresolved. Germline V CDR1 and CDR2: MNHNY, SVGAGI (reference sequence). CDR3 size: 15 residues. Trimming stripped 6 bases from V and 10 bases from J, with 19 bases between. The CDR3 nucleotides read TGTGCCAGCAGCCTCCGACGAGGGAAGGAATCACCCCTCCACTTT. Residues: CASSLRRGKESPLHF.

The chain is built from TRBV5-5 and TRBJ2-5, with D hard to call. The V end was cut by 7 bases, the J end by 1 base, with 11 bases between. CDR1 is SGHKS and CDR2 is YYEKEE in the germline V gene (reference sequence). This CDR3 is built from 13 residues. The CDR3 nucleotides read TGTGCCAGCCACCTATCCGTCCAAGAGACCCAGTACTTC. This gives the protein CASHLSVQETQYF.

The V and J genes are TRBV19 and TRBJ1-6, with no clear D. V was cut by 4 bases and J by 8 bases, with 15 bases left in between. The CDR3 is 15 amino acids. The V gene's germline CDR1 is LNHDA and CDR2 SQIVND (reference sequence). DNA for the CDR3: TGTGCCAGTAGTACTGCGGGGTTTGGGGATTCACCCCTCCACTTT. Amino acids: CASSTAGFGDSPLHF.

This rearrangement joins TRBV9 to TRBJ1-1; 8 bases fit TRBD1. CDR1 SGDLS and CDR2 YYNGEE come from the germline V gene. V was pared by 4 bases and J by 10 bases, with 9 bases of the junction left unmatched. The CDR3 is 13 amino acids. This CDR3 is CASSQSGDRGAFF. CDR3 nucleotides: TGTGCCAGCAGCCAAAGTGGTGACAGGGGAGCTTTCTTT.

The chain uses TRBV5-6 and TRBJ2-7, with D tentatively TRBD1 (5 bases). Germline V CDR1 and CDR2: SGHDT, YYEEEE. With 4 bases removed from V and 3 bases from J, the gap between germline ends came to 11 bases. The CDR3 length is 13 residues. The DNA of the CDR3 is TGTGCCAGCAGCGGCAGGGATCGCTACGAGCAGTACGTC. Protein: CASSGRDRYEQYV.

The chain has TRBV10-3 and TRBJ1-2; D call uncertain. V lost 9 bases to trimming and J lost 7 bases, with 18 bases between them. This CDR3 comprises 13 residues. Germline loops: CDR1 ENHRY, CDR2 SYGVKD. The CDR3 loop reads CAIGSEEKSGYTF. CDR3 DNA sequence: TGTGCCATTGGCTCGGAGGAGAAAAGTGGCTACACCTTC.

This chain connects TRBV7-2 to TRBJ1-2; the D gene is possibly TRBD1 (5 bases). Trimming left V 1 base short and J 5 bases short, with 11 bases between. Germline V gene lookup returns CDR1 SGHTA and CDR2 FQGNSA. This CDR3 contains 14 residues. The CDR3 DNA reads TGTGCCAGCAGCTTAGAGAGGGGCTTATATGGCTACACCTTC. It yields the protein CASSLERGLYGYTF. The whole variable domain, filled in from reference TRBV7-2 and TRBJ1-2, reads GAGVSQSPSNKVTEKGKDVELRCDPISGHTALYWYRQSLGQGLEFLIYFQGNSAPDKSGLPSDRFSAERTGGSVSTLTIQRTQQEDSAVYLCASSLERGLYGYTFGSGTRLTVV.

V and J are TRBV25-1 and TRBJ1-3; TRBD1 matches 7 bases. This CDR3 is 15 amino acids long. The V gene's germline CDR1 is MGHDK and CDR2 SYGVNS. The ends lost 7 bases at V and 0 bases at J; junction bases unmatched: 6. Written as DNA, the CDR3 is TGTGCCAGCACCCAGGGGGGACCCTCTGGAAACACCATATATTTT. Protein product: CASTQGGPSGNTIYF.

The V call is TRBV7-8, the J call TRBJ2-5, with TRBD2 matching over 16 bases. CDR3 length equals 18 residues. V was clipped by 5 bases and J by 5 bases; unmatched bases: 11. The germline V gene encodes CDR1 SGHVS and CDR2 FQNEAQ. CDR3 bases: TGTGCCAGCAGCCCAACCCCCGTGGGACTAGCGGGGGGGGAGACCCAGTACTTC. This codes for CASSPTPVGLAGGETQYF.

In its sample, this clone was seen a few times. The chain uses TRBV2 and TRBJ1-4, with D perhaps TRBD1 (5 bases). The CDR3 totals 14 residues. Germline V gives CDR1 SNHLY, CDR2 FYNNEI. Trimming left V 6 bases short and J 2 bases short, with 10 bases between. The CDR3 nucleotides read TGTGCCAGCAGCGAACGGGGGACTAATGAAAAACTGTTTTTT. Translated, it gives CASSERGTNEKLFF.

The chain recombines TRBV15 with TRBJ1-5; no definite D call. With 5 bases removed from V and 4 bases from J, the gap between germline ends came to 6 bases. Germline lookup yields CDR1 LNHNV and CDR2 YYDKDF (reference sequence). The CDR3 is 12 residues long. The CDR3 coding sequence is TGTGCCACCAGCTTGGGTAATCAGCCCCAGCATTTT. It translates to CATSLGNQPQHF.

This chain connects TRBV6-5 to TRBJ2-5; TRBD1 agrees at 7 bases. Germline values: CDR1 MNHEY, CDR2 SVGAGI. The CDR3 is 12 residues long. V trimming: 9 bases; J trimming: 5 bases; junction bases outside the gene matches: 6. CDR3 amino acids: CARTGPGETQYF. For the CDR3, the DNA is TGTGCCAGGACAGGGCCGGGGGAGACCCAGTACTTC.

The chain recombines TRBV5-4 with TRBJ1-5, with unresolved D. There are 14 residues in the CDR3. Germline V CDR1 and CDR2: SGHNT, YYREEE (reference sequence). Between the trimmed V and J ends, which lost 4 bases and 9 bases, there was a span of 17 bases. CDR3 nucleotides: TGTGCCAGCAGCAGGTTTGGCATTGAAGGGCCCCAGCATTTT. Its protein product is CASSRFGIEGPQHF. The whole variable domain, remainder taken from reference TRBV5-4 and TRBJ1-5, is ETGVTQSPTHLIKTRGQQVTLRCSSQSGHNTVSWYQQALGQGPQFIFQYYREEENGRGNFPPRFSGLQFPNYSSELNVNALELDDSALYLCASSRFGIEGPQHFGDGTRLSIL.

The chain couples TRBV6-5 to TRBJ2-7, with D unclear. V lost 0 bases, J lost 7 bases, and 7 bases lay in between. The CDR3 runs 12 residues. The germline CDR1 and CDR2 sequences are MNHEY and SVGAGI. CDR3 DNA sequence: TGTGCCAGCAGTTACTCAGGCGGAGAGCAGTACGTC. Its protein is CASSYSGGEQYV.